One sample yielded the 9 T cell receptor beta chains listed below, sequenced in a study of shared clonotypes between healthy human individuals. Sequenced by immunoSEQ multiplex PCR; TCRdb stores in-frame clones only, minus some. Of over a million clones detected, 96% appear once; the ten largest clones hold more than 0.9%. Sequenced input: naive CD4+ T cells sorted from blood. Stated subset: CD45RA+ positively selected. The receptors here all came from a man aged 25 to 45 in good health.

This clone is a singleton in its sample. The CDR3 sequence: CASSAGTSGFDTQYF. The CDR3, as DNA: TGTGCCAGCAGCGCCGGGACTAGTGGTTTCGATACGCAGTATTTT. This chain uses TRBV9 with TRBJ2-3, with 8 positions matching TRBD2. The CDR3 length is 15 residues. CDR1 SGDLS and CDR2 YYNGEE come from the germline V gene. V was clipped by 3 bases and J by 6 bases; unmatched bases: 9.

This clone was found once. This rearrangement joins TRBV28 to TRBJ2-7, with 8 positions matching TRBD1. The CDR3 sequence is 15 residues long. J was trimmed by 4 bases and V by 3 bases; bases with no gene match: 8. CDR1 is MDHEN and CDR2 is SYDVKM in the germline V gene. The CDR3 DNA follows: TGTGCCAGCAGTTTCGGGCAGGGGGCTACGTACGAGCAGTACTTC. It translates to CASSFGQGATYEQYF.

This sequence joins TRBV2 and TRBJ2-7; unclear D gene. The germline V gene encodes CDR1 SNHLY and CDR2 FYNNEI. This CDR3 has 13 residues. Deletions cut 4 bases from V and 1 base from J, with 8 bases between. The CDR3 coding sequence is TGTGCCAGCAGTGCAATGGGATCCTACGAGCAGTACTTC. This encodes CASSAMGSYEQYF.

J is TRBJ2-1 and V is TRBV11-2; no clear D. The CDR3 spans 12 residues. The germline gives CDR1 SGHAT, CDR2 FQNNGV. With 5 bases removed from V and 10 bases from J, the gap between germline ends came to 12 bases. The CDR3 sequence is CASSPSGREQFF. The CDR3 DNA reads as TGTGCCAGCAGCCCCTCCGGCAGAGAGCAGTTCTTC.

This clone was seen only once. The chain couples TRBV27 to TRBJ2-5, with D possibly being TRBD2 (6 bases). Germline loops: CDR1 MNHEY, CDR2 SMNVEV (reference sequence). With 6 bases removed from V and 5 bases from J, the gap between germline ends came to 22 bases. The CDR3 runs 16 residues. The CDR3 sequence is CASRSTRGLGGETQYF. CDR3 in DNA: TGTGCCAGCAGAAGCACTAGGGGCCTGGGGGGTGAGACCCAGTACTTC.

The J gene is TRBJ2-5, the V gene TRBV11-1; D is ambiguous. V lost 5 bases to trimming and J lost 8 bases, with 12 bases between them. From germline, CDR1 is SGHAT and CDR2 FQDESV (reference sequence). The CDR3 is 12 amino acids. The CDR3 here is CASSVPKGTQYF. The CDR3 DNA reads TGTGCCAGCAGCGTCCCTAAAGGAACCCAGTACTTC.

This clone showed up just a few times. V and J are TRBV6-1 and TRBJ2-2, with D unresolved. With 7 bases removed from V and 0 bases from J, the gap between germline ends came to 6 bases. The CDR3 has 13 residues. Germline V CDR1 and CDR2: MNHNS, SASEGT. CDR3 DNA sequence: TGTGCCAGCAAAGATACGAACACCGGGGAGCTGTTTTTT. Encoded protein: CASKDTNTGELFF.

The V gene is TRBV20-1, the J gene TRBJ2-1, with 8 bases that match TRBD1. From germline, CDR1 is DFQATT and CDR2 SNEGSKA (reference sequence). V trimming: 6 bases; J trimming: 9 bases; junction bases outside the gene matches: 1. This CDR3 has 10 amino acids. This CDR3 is CSATGGEQFF. CDR3 bases: TGCAGTGCCACAGGGGGTGAGCAGTTCTTC.

V and J are TRBV7-3 and TRBJ2-1, with D possibly being TRBD1 (5 bases). V was clipped by 5 bases and J by 8 bases, with 19 bases between them. CDR1 is SGHTA, CDR2 FQGTGA, per germline. CDR3 length: 15 amino acids. The CDR3 region is CASSLLEAGFYEQFF. The CDR3 DNA follows: TGTGCCAGCAGCCTACTCGAGGCAGGGTTTTATGAGCAGTTCTTC.